This T cell receptor beta chain is drawn from a study of cytomegalovirus exposure and HLA in healthy donors. Study results and caveats: A later analysis appeared to link common viral pathogens to several of the most significant clusters. Productive status was seen about 87% or about 30% of the time for most TCR beta V segments in an earlier analysis. Donors were assumed by presence/absence analyses to have roughly uniform sequencing depth. Cytomegalovirus association was listed for roughly 160 TCR beta chains.

With V trimmed by 1 base and J by 4 bases, 1 base remained unmatched. Germline V gene data show CDR1 as SQVTM and CDR2 as ANQGSEA. The length of the CDR3 is 13 residues. PCR involved 60 Vbeta and 13 Jbeta primers. The data were produced by immunoSEQ multiplex PCR, yet TCRdb's version contains in-frame clones alone and is incomplete. This sample has about 110,000 clones, with 70% to 85% found just once. This clone was seen a handful of times. Its target is unknown. Input material: PBMCs. The receptor was isolated from a male donor in good health and CMV-seronegative. The gene calls are TRBV29-1 and TRBJ2-7; TRBD1 matches at 10 bases. This CDR3 is CSVEGQGAYEQYF. The CDR3 region has the DNA TGCAGCGTTGAAGGACAGGGGGCATACGAGCAGTACTTC.